This T cell receptor (beta chain) comes out of a study of blood T cell repertoires in COVID-19. Turning to the study itself: Sites across the United States, Italy and Spain contributed samples from acute and convalescent COVID-19.

J gave up 1 base and V 9 bases, and 5 bases lay outside the gene matches. The germline CDR1 and CDR2 sequences are SGHNT and YYREEE (reference sequence). This CDR3 comprises 14 residues. Seattle participants joined during active infection and were tracked over time. Authors' methods: Amplifying reference gene primers gave estimates of nucleated cell counts. Data came from immunoSEQ multiplex PCR; TCRdb stores just in-frame clones and leaves some out. V, J and clone size were drawn from that table, and D and trimming were deduced from the DNA. This table holds roughly 150,000 clones, 85% found once. The chain carries TRBV5-4 and TRBJ2-1, with 9 nucleotides matching TRBD2. The source is a woman of 80 years or more with COVID-19, enrolled during active disease. The sample comprised peripheral blood. Written as DNA, the CDR3 is TGTGCCATCACAGCGGGGGGTTCCTACAATGAGCAGTTCTTC. Protein sequence: CAITAGGSYNEQFF.